Listed below are T cell receptor beta chains from one sample, sequenced in a study of cytomegalovirus exposure and HLA in healthy donors. Profiled with immunoSEQ multiplex PCR; TCRdb holds only in-frame clones, not every one. The table has hundreds of thousands of clones, around 80% seen once. Sample: PBMCs. The origin of the receptors is a woman aged 55 to 70 in good health and CMV-seropositive. The CDR3 runs from the conserved cysteine through the conserved F or W. The D gene is left open where the match is weak. Rows give clone size only sometimes, using once, few, many, or a class for an expanded clone.

TRBV30	TRBJ2-7	-	-	CAWSRGFSEQYF	TGTGCCTGGAGTAGAGGGTTCAGCGAGCAGTACTTC
TRBV5-8	TRBJ1-1	TRBD1	-	CASSFTGIQGEAFF	TGTGCCAGCAGCTTTACGGGGATACAGGGGGAAGCTTTCTTT
TRBV2	TRBJ2-7	-	-	CASVDSQGPYEQYF	TGTGCCAGCGTCGACTCCCAGGGTCCCTACGAGCAGTACTTC
TRBV5-1	TRBJ1-2	-	once	CASSLGQIYGYTF	TGCGCCAGCAGCTTGGGACAGATTTATGGCTACACCTTC
TRBV7-9	TRBJ2-3	-	-	CSSSLVTALGTDTQYF	TGTTCCAGCAGCTTAGTGACAGCCCTGGGCACAGATACGCAGTATTTT
TRBV7-2	TRBJ2-3	TRBD2	-	CASSLIWRGDTQYF	TGTGCCAGCAGCTTAATTTGGCGGGGGGATACGCAGTATTTT
TRBV11-3	TRBJ2-1	TRBD2	-	CASSLEGGGEQFF	TGTGCCAGCAGCTTAGAGGGGGGGGGTGAGCAGTTCTTC
TRBV19	TRBJ2-7	TRBD2	-	CASSIDHTSGRIEQYF	TGTGCCAGTAGTATAGATCATACCAGCGGGAGGATCGAGCAGTACTTC
TRBV30	TRBJ1-4	TRBD1	-	CAWQRWDSNEKLFF	TGTGCCTGGCAAAGATGGGACAGTAATGAAAAACTGTTTTTT
TRBV7-8	TRBJ2-3	TRBD1	once	CASSLTDRVSTDTQYF	TGTGCCAGCAGCTTAACGGACAGGGTTAGCACAGATACGCAGTATTTT
TRBV18	TRBJ1-4	-	-	CASSPRGGAEEKLFF	TGTGCCAGCTCACCGAGGGGGGGGGCTGAAGAAAAACTGTTTTTT
TRBV6-5	TRBJ1-3	-	-	CASSGMNSGNTIYF	TGTGCCAGCAGCGGGATGAACTCTGGAAACACCATATATTTT
TRBV5-6	TRBJ2-1	TRBD2	-	CAGGKGLAGFSYNEQFF	TGTGCCGGGGGAAAGGGATTAGCGGGGTTTTCCTACAATGAGCAGTTCTTC
TRBV4-2	TRBJ1-4	TRBD1	-	CASSLSRSGDRDEKLFF	TGTGCCAGCAGCCTCTCAAGGTCCGGGGACAGGGATGAAAAACTGTTTTTT
TRBV4-2	TRBJ1-2	-	-	CASSQGPGANYGYTF	TGTGCCAGCAGCCAAGGACCGGGAGCTAACTATGGCTACACCTTC
TRBV30	TRBJ2-1	TRBD2	-	CAWSGGPTTSGFYNEQFF	TGTGCCTGGAGTGGGGGTCCGACGACTAGCGGGTTCTACAATGAGCAGTTCTTC
TRBV2	TRBJ1-2	-	-	CATNQDSMVYGYTF	TGTGCCACCAACCAGGATTCAATGGTATATGGCTACACCTTC
TRBV2	TRBJ2-5	-	-	CASSTPFRGDQETQYF	TGTGCCAGCAGTACCCCTTTTCGCGGGGACCAAGAGACCCAGTACTTC
TRBV19	TRBJ2-3	-	-	CASTSIPPRTDTDTQYF	TGTGCCAGTACCAGCATACCTCCAAGGACAGACACAGATACGCAGTATTTT
TRBV5-6	TRBJ2-7	TRBD2	-	CASSPPSGSYEQYF	TGTGCCAGCAGCCCCCCTAGCGGGAGTTACGAGCAGTACTTC
TRBV29-1	TRBJ1-3	-	few	CSVGQSSGNTIYF	TGCAGCGTCGGACAGAGCTCTGGAAACACCATATATTTT
TRBV18	TRBJ1-5	-	-	CASSPGAGNQPQHF	TGTGCCAGCTCACCGGGGGCGGGCAATCAGCCCCAGCATTTT
TRBV19	TRBJ2-6	-	-	CASSGLHSGANVLTF	TGTGCCAGTAGTGGACTCCACTCTGGGGCCAACGTCCTGACTTTC
TRBV7-3	TRBJ1-1	-	-	CASSTSTGARATEAFF	TGTGCCAGCAGCACTTCGACAGGAGCTAGGGCCACTGAAGCTTTCTTT
TRBV5-8	TRBJ2-7	TRBD1	-	CASRSAGQGDPYEQYF	TGTGCCAGCAGATCTGCAGGACAGGGGGATCCCTACGAGCAGTACTTC
TRBV5-1	TRBJ2-1	-	-	CATKGGEFYNEQFF	TGCGCCACTAAGGGGGGGGAGTTCTACAATGAGCAGTTCTTC
TRBV11-2	TRBJ2-1	TRBD1	-	CASSSAGTGEQFF	TGTGCCAGCAGCTCGGCCGGGACAGGCGAGCAGTTCTTC